The clone carrying this T cell receptor beta chain came up many times. The data stem from a study of T-cell reconstitution after alpha-beta-depleted transplantation in children. During its preparation, the TCRbeta library received unique molecular identifiers. MiXCR, applied by TCRdb to the PCR reads, yields one record per CDR3 protein. The sample lists around 370,000 distinct CDR3 sequences, about a tenth occurring once. CDR1 is LGHNA, CDR2 YNFKEQ, per germline. This CDR3 is built from 14 residues. Trimming removed 0 bases from V and 3 bases from J, with 9 bases in between. Source: PBMCs from the stem cell graft donor, taken from the stem cell graft. This sequence joins TRBV4-2 and TRBJ2-7; D not certain. The sequence was collected from a human donor who donated a stem cell graft to a child with acute lymphoblastic leukemia. The DNA for the CDR3 is TGTGCCAGCAGCCAAGATCTTTGGGTCTACGAGCAGTACTTC. It is translated as CASSQDLWVYEQYF.